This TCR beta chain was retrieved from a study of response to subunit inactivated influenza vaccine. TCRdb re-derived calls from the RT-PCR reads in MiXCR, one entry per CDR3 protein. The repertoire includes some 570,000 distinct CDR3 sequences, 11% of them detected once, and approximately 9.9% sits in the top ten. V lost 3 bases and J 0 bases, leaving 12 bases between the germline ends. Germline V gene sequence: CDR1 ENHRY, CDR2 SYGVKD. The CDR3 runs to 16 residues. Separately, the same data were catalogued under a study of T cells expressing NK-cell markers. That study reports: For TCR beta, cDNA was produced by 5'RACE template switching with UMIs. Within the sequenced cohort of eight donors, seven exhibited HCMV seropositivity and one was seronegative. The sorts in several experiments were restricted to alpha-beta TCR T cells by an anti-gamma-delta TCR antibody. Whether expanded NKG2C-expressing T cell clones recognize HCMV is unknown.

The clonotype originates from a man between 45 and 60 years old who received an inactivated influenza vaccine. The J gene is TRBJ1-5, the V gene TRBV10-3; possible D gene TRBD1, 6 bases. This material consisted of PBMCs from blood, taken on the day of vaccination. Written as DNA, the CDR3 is TGTGCCATCAGTGAATCGGACAGCTATAGCAATCAGCCCCAGCATTTT. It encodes CAISESDSYSNQPQHF.